This T cell receptor beta chain was sequenced for a study of technical replicates of blood from several donors. In its sample, this clone was seen once. The CDR3 spans 12 residues. Per the germline V gene, CDR1 is MDHEN and CDR2 is SYDVKM. V shed 4 bases and J shed 3 bases, with 7 bases lying between them. Sequencing was performed with immunoSEQ multiplex PCR; in TCRdb, only in-frame clones are kept and a portion is missing. This sample carries about 94,000 clones, approximately 94% of them seen once, and the ten largest clones take roughly 0.22%. The rearrangement joins TRBV28 to TRBJ2-7; D is perhaps TRBD1 (5 bases). The receptor's source is a human donor in good health. The sequenced material came from T cells isolated from PBMCs. The CDR3 region is CASSWGFYEQYF. Here the CDR3 DNA reads TGTGCCAGCAGTTGGGGCTTCTACGAGCAGTACTTC.